Shown below are 4 T cell receptor beta chains from a single sample sequenced in a study of blood T cell repertoires in COVID-19 (dated by TCRdb to 2019 to 2021). Library preparation was by the immunoSEQ multiplex PCR assay. TCRdb limited this immuneACCESS table to in-frame rearrangements with V and J called. A share of clones is missing; checked studies link under half to unresolved V genes, and the rest is unexplained. Counted in this sample were 150,000 to 200,000 clones; approximately 86% of them appeared once. The ten largest account for roughly 9.8% of the sample. Sequenced sample: peripheral blood. The source of these receptors is a woman over 75 with acute or convalescent COVID-19.

This clone was found a few times. The chain carries TRBV5-1 and TRBJ2-3, with TRBD1 matching 10 bases. This CDR3 is built from 16 residues. CDR1 and CDR2 (germline): SGHRS, YFSETQ. V trimming: 0 bases; J trimming: 2 bases; junction bases outside the gene matches: 3. The CDR3 nucleotides are TGCGCCAGCAGCTTGGGGGACAGGGGTTACACAGATACGCAGTATTTT. It codes for CASSLGDRGYTDTQYF.

The V call is TRBV27, the J call TRBJ2-7, with TRBD2 matching over 8 bases. This CDR3 has 15 residues. The germline V gene has CDR1 MNHEY and CDR2 SMNVEV (reference sequence). Unmatched junction bases numbered 7, after V lost 6 bases and J lost 0 bases. The CDR3 coding sequence is TGTGCCAGCAGGCGTCGCGGGGGGCCCTCCTACGAGCAGTACTTC. Translated: CASRRRGGPSYEQYF.

The chain is built from TRBV18 and TRBJ2-7; D remains ambiguous. V lost 2 bases and J 2 bases, leaving 10 bases between the germline ends. The CDR3 loop spans 14 amino acids. From germline, CDR1 is KGHSH and CDR2 LQKENI. The CDR3 DNA is TGTGCCAGCTCACCAGATCAGGCAGCCTACGAGCAGTACTTC. As protein: CASSPDQAAYEQYF.

The table lists this clone with a few counts. V gene TRBV9 combines with J gene TRBJ1-3; no definite D call. CDR1 SGDLS and CDR2 YYNGEE come from the germline V gene. The CDR3 spans 14 residues. Trimming stripped 0 bases from V and 4 bases from J, with 8 bases between. CDR3 residues: CASSVVGGGNTIYF. The CDR3 DNA sequence: TGTGCCAGCAGCGTAGTAGGAGGGGGAAACACCATATATTTT.